Each of the 30 T cell receptor beta chains below was sequenced from the same sample in a study of early T cells in non-severe SARS-CoV-2 infection. TCRdb reprocessed the 5' RACE reads with MiXCR, giving one entry per CDR3 protein. Among some 77,000 distinct CDR3 sequences listed, about 16% were seen once. Sequencing was performed on whole blood. The receptors originated from an adult who was a healthcare worker with PCR-confirmed SARS-CoV-2 infection or an uninfected control (not recorded which).

This clonotype has a count of ten or more. The J gene is TRBJ2-3, the V gene TRBV7-3; 7 positions agree with TRBD2. Per germline, CDR1 SGHTA and CDR2 FQGTGA. V shed 5 bases and J 0 bases; nucleotides not matched to a gene: 5. CDR3 length: 15 residues. The chain's CDR3 is CASSPGGSSTDTQYF. CDR3 DNA sequence: TGTGCCAGCAGCCCGGGAGGCTCTAGCACAGATACGCAGTATTTT.

This clonotype was counted only a few times. This chain uses TRBV12-5 with TRBJ1-1, with 7 bases fitting TRBD1. The CDR3 length is 15 residues. Germline V gene data show CDR1 as LGHNT and CDR2 as FRNRAP. The V and J ends lost 5 bases and 4 bases, in that order; junction bases with no gene match: 10. The CDR3 DNA is TGTGCTAGTGGTACAAACAGGGGAGTGGGCACTGAAGCTTTCTTT. It yields the protein CASGTNRGVGTEAFF.

This clonotype was seen a few times. V usage is TRBV14 and J usage is TRBJ2-3, with TRBD1 identical over 7 bases. The V and J ends lost 4 bases and 2 bases, in that order; junction bases with no gene match: 6. Germline V CDR1 and CDR2: SGHDN, FVKESK. CDR3 size: 15 residues. This CDR3 reads CASSPRTGLTDTQYF. CDR3 bases: TGTGCCAGCAGCCCCCGGACAGGACTCACAGATACGCAGTATTTT. Looking up the rest from reference TRBV14 and TRBJ2-3 gives the full variable domain: EAGVTQFPSHSVIEKGQTVTLRCDPISGHDNLYWYRRVMGKEIKFLLHFVKESKQDESGMPNNRFLAERTGGTYSTLKVQPAELEDSGVYFCASSPRTGLTDTQYFGPGTRLTVL.

V and J are TRBV5-6 and TRBJ2-3; 9 bases fit TRBD2. Germline V lookup: CDR1 SGHDT, CDR2 YYEEEE. The length of the CDR3 is 17 residues. The V gene end was trimmed by 4 bases and the J gene end by 4 bases; junction bases not matched to a gene: 13. CDR3 nucleotide sequence: TGTGCCAGCAGCCCCAGCAGTCCGGGACTAGCACCAGATACGCAGTATTTT. It is translated as CASSPSSPGLAPDTQYF.

This chain uses TRBV6-5 with TRBJ2-2; 11 bases are shared with TRBD1. The CDR3 is 16 amino acids. CDR1 MNHEY and CDR2 SVGAGI come from the germline V gene. Trimming took 6 bases from V and 7 from J; bases not matched to a gene: 10. CDR3 nucleotide sequence: TGTGCCAGCAGAAAGGGGGACAGGGGGGTGAGCGGGGAGCTGTTTTTT. It translates to CASRKGDRGVSGELFF.

The chain recombines TRBV29-1 with TRBJ2-7; either TRBD1 or TRBD2 may fit D (5 bases each). The CDR3 contains 13 residues. With 6 bases removed from V and 6 bases from J, the gap between germline ends came to 18 bases. Germline V gives CDR1 SQVTM, CDR2 ANQGSEA. CDR3 DNA sequence: TGCAGCGTCGGAATAAGGGACCGAGGCGAGCAGTACTTC. This gives the protein CSVGIRDRGEQYF.

This sequence joins TRBV24-1 and TRBJ2-5, with TRBD2 matching over 7 bases. This CDR3 has 16 residues. V shed 3 bases and J 3 bases; nucleotides not matched to a gene: 9. Germline lookup yields CDR1 KGHDR and CDR2 SFDVKD. This CDR3 is CATSDDPLATKETQYF. CDR3 in DNA: TGTGCCACCAGTGATGACCCACTAGCGACCAAAGAGACCCAGTACTTC.

Only a few counts were recorded for this clonotype. The chain has TRBV29-1 and TRBJ2-7; 10 bases are shared with TRBD1. This CDR3 contains 15 residues. CDR1 is SQVTM and CDR2 is ANQGSEA in the germline V gene. J lost 5 bases, V lost 1 base, and 8 bases had no gene match. The CDR3 coding sequence is TGCAGCGTTGAAGCCCGGGACAGGGGATACGACGAGCAGTACTTC. Protein product: CSVEARDRGYDEQYF.

The genes are TRBV20-1 and TRBJ2-4, with D perhaps matching TRBD1 (6 bases). The CDR3 extends over 15 amino acids. Looked up from germline, CDR1 is DFQATT and CDR2 is SNEGSKA (reference sequence). V lost 5 bases, J lost 0 bases, and 14 bases lay in between. The CDR3 here is CSASSGVLAKNIQYF. The CDR3 nucleotides are TGCAGTGCTTCCTCAGGGGTACTAGCCAAAAACATTCAGTACTTC.

This clonotype appeared many times. This chain connects TRBV7-8 to TRBJ2-7; D is possibly TRBD2 (6 bases). The CDR3 totals 15 residues. Trimming stripped 5 bases from V and 1 base from J, with 15 bases between. CDR1 is SGHVS and CDR2 is FQNEAQ in the germline V gene. CDR3: CASSTRDSLSYEQYF. Written as DNA, the CDR3 is TGTGCCAGCAGCACCCGGGACTCCCTTTCCTACGAGCAGTACTTC.

This clonotype was counted ten times or more. The chain employs TRBV5-6 and TRBJ2-3; a possible D gene is TRBD2 (5 bases). The V and J ends lost 3 bases and 3 bases respectively, with 8 bases between them. The V gene's germline CDR1 is SGHDT and CDR2 YYEEEE. The CDR3 has 13 residues. Here the CDR3 DNA reads TGTGCCAGCAGCTCTATAGCGACAGATACGCAGTATTTT. It encodes CASSSIATDTQYF.

The chain employs TRBV10-2 and TRBJ2-3; 8 nucleotides line up with TRBD2. J lost 2 bases, V lost 4 bases, and 11 bases had no gene match. This CDR3 is built from 17 residues. Germline CDR1 reads WSHSY; CDR2 reads SAAADI. The CDR3 DNA reads TGCGCCAGCAGTGGGCGAGTGGAGCGGGGGATCACAGATACGCAGTATTTT. Translation: CASSGRVERGITDTQYF.

The rearrangement uses TRBV19 and TRBJ1-4; no firm D call. The CDR3 is 14 amino acids. V was pared by 6 bases and J by 4 bases, with 12 bases between. CDR1 and CDR2 (germline): LNHDA, SQIVND (reference sequence). CDR3: CASRRRLSNEKLFF. The CDR3 coding sequence is TGTGCCAGTAGGAGGCGGCTAAGTAATGAAAAACTGTTTTTT.

This clonotype was counted only a few times. The rearrangement joins TRBV5-1 to TRBJ1-2; no clear D gene. Germline loops: CDR1 SGHRS, CDR2 YFSETQ. This CDR3 has 16 amino acids. V lost 5 bases and J 0 bases, leaving 17 bases between the germline ends. The CDR3 DNA sequence: TGCGCCAGCAGTCGTGACGGAGAAGTAACTAACTATGGCTACACCTTC. This translates into CASSRDGEVTNYGYTF.

The J gene is TRBJ1-2, the V gene TRBV28; TRBD1 might be the D (6 bases). CDR1 and CDR2 from the germline V gene are MDHEN and SYDVKM. This CDR3 has 15 residues. Trimming took 8 bases from V and 3 from J, leaving 19 bases between them. CDR3: CASRAGARGHYGYTF. Written as DNA, the CDR3 is TGTGCCAGCCGCGCCGGGGCCAGGGGACACTATGGCTACACCTTC.

This rearrangement joins TRBV19 to TRBJ1-5; D gene unclear. The CDR3 is 12 residues long. Germline V gives CDR1 LNHDA, CDR2 SQIVND (reference sequence). The V end lost 6 bases, the J end lost 6 bases, and 9 bases lay between the germline ends. The CDR3 loop is CASRYAFQPQHF. DNA of the CDR3: TGTGCCAGTAGATATGCATTTCAGCCCCAGCATTTT.

This clonotype was observed a few times. The chain couples TRBV12-3 or TRBV12-4 to TRBJ1-2, with 9 positions matching TRBD1. V lost 5 bases, J lost 8 bases, and 9 bases stayed unmatched. The CDR3 contains 14 residues. DNA for the CDR3: TGTGCCAGCAGTCTCTCCGGGACAGGGCAAGGCTACACCTTC. This sequence encodes CASSLSGTGQGYTF.

The rearrangement uses TRBV28 and TRBJ2-3, with 9 bases identical to TRBD1. Germline V gives CDR1 MDHEN, CDR2 SYDVKM. V shed 6 bases, J shed 3 bases, and the junction held 4 bases outside the gene matches. This CDR3 comprises 14 residues. The CDR3 spells CASRRQGGTDTQYF. For the CDR3, the DNA is TGTGCCAGCAGGAGACAGGGGGGTACAGATACGCAGTATTTT.

This clonotype was observed many times. This chain joins TRBV7-2 and TRBJ2-7, with D possibly being TRBD2 (6 bases). The CDR3 runs to 13 residues. Trimming shortened V by 6 bases and J by 4 bases, and 13 bases separated the two germline ends. The V gene's germline CDR1 is SGHTA and CDR2 FQGNSA. The CDR3 coding sequence is TGTGCCAGCAGTTCCCGGGAGTTTTACGAGCAGTACTTC. Translated, it gives CASSSREFYEQYF.

The CDR3 loop reads CATGPPGQCEQYF. The CDR3 nucleotides are TGTGCCACCGGCCCCCCGGGCCAATGCGAGCAGTACTTC. The J gene is TRBJ2-7, the V gene TRBV24-1; D ambiguous. The CDR3 extends over 13 amino acids. The ends were cut back, 9 bases at V and 6 bases at J, with 17 bases in the middle. The germline CDR1 and CDR2 sequences are KGHDR and SFDVKD.

The chain links TRBV7-8 to TRBJ1-6; D is ambiguous. CDR3 length: 15 residues. Trimming left V 5 bases short and J 8 bases short, with 16 bases between. Germline-derived CDR1 and CDR2 are SGHVS and FQNEAQ. The CDR3 DNA follows: TGTGCCAGCAGCGACGGGGAGAGGGAAGATTCACCCCTCCACTTT. It codes for CASSDGEREDSPLHF.

This clonotype turned up a few times. This rearrangement joins TRBV7-9 to TRBJ2-5, with D tentatively TRBD1 or TRBD2 (5 bases each). V dropped 2 bases and J dropped 9 bases, with 16 bases sitting between them. The CDR3 runs 14 residues. Germline CDR1 SEHNR, CDR2 FQNEAQ (reference sequence). CDR3 DNA sequence: TGTGCCAGCAGCTTATCTGGGACCGTCGGGGCCCAGTACTTC. Its protein is CASSLSGTVGAQYF.

The genes are TRBV18 and TRBJ2-7; no firm D call. CDR1 KGHSH and CDR2 LQKENI come from the germline V gene. The CDR3 extends over 14 amino acids. Trimming cost V 3 bases and J 0 bases, with 9 bases left between them. Written as DNA, the CDR3 is TGTGCCAGCTCACCCGAGACGAGCTCCTACGAGCAGTACTTC. Amino acid sequence: CASSPETSSYEQYF.

A few counts support this clonotype. The V gene is TRBV28, the J gene TRBJ2-1, with D possibly being TRBD2 (6 bases). Germline CDR1 reads MDHEN; CDR2 reads SYDVKM. CDR3 length equals 14 residues. The V end was cut by 9 bases, the J end by 0 bases, with 12 bases between. The CDR3 reads CASGVGSSYNEQFF. CDR3 in DNA: TGTGCCAGTGGGGTCGGGAGCTCCTACAATGAGCAGTTCTTC.

In this sample, this clonotype turned up many times. The V gene is TRBV6-1, the J gene TRBJ2-7, with TRBD1 as a possible D gene (6 bases). CDR3 length equals 14 residues. In germline, CDR1 is MNHNS, CDR2 SASEGT. V gave up 6 bases and J gave up 3 bases, with 15 bases separating them. The CDR3 sequence: CASSGQQRHYEQYF. The CDR3 DNA reads as TGTGCCAGCAGCGGACAGCAAAGGCACTACGAGCAGTACTTC.

The chain couples TRBV29-1 to TRBJ2-7; TRBD2 matches at 13 bases. CDR3 length: 16 amino acids. Germline CDR1 reads SQVTM; CDR2 reads ANQGSEA. The J segment lost 0 bases and the V segment lost 6 bases, leaving 8 bases of the junction unmatched. CDR3 in amino acids: CSVTGLAGLSSYEQYF. The DNA for the CDR3 is TGCAGCGTGACGGGACTAGCGGGACTTAGCTCCTACGAGCAGTACTTC.

The CDR3 loop is CASSPNSGGVTDTQYF. In DNA form, the CDR3 reads TGTGCCAGCAGCCCCAATAGCGGGGGGGTCACAGATACGCAGTATTTT. The chain has TRBV7-9 and TRBJ2-3, with 11 bases matching TRBD2. V dropped 5 bases and J dropped 2; count of bases not matched to a gene: 6. This CDR3 comprises 16 residues. Per germline, CDR1 SEHNR and CDR2 FQNEAQ (reference sequence).

The sample holds a few counts of this clonotype. J is TRBJ2-7 and V is TRBV7-9; D is ambiguous. Germline loops: CDR1 SEHNR, CDR2 FQNEAQ (reference sequence). Between the trimmed V and J ends, which lost 3 bases and 2 bases, there was a span of 17 bases. CDR3 size: 16 residues. In DNA, the CDR3 is TGTGCCAGCAGCTTTTACAATCGGGTTGGGGCCTACGAGCAGTACTTC. Protein product: CASSFYNRVGAYEQYF.

V gene TRBV11-1 combines with J gene TRBJ1-2; 7 positions match TRBD1. J gave up 6 bases and V 5 bases, and 18 bases lay outside the gene matches. Germline V gene sequence: CDR1 SGHAT, CDR2 FQDESV (reference sequence). The CDR3 loop spans 17 amino acids. CDR3 in amino acids: CASSPAPQTGIGHGYTF. In DNA form, the CDR3 reads TGTGCCAGCAGCCCCGCACCTCAGACAGGGATCGGCCATGGCTACACCTTC.

This rearrangement joins TRBV27 to TRBJ1-2, with D possibly TRBD1 on 6 matching bases. Trimming shortened V by 3 bases and J by 3 bases, and 14 bases separated the two germline ends. Looked up from germline, CDR1 is MNHEY and CDR2 is SMNVEV (reference sequence). The CDR3 spans 15 residues. The CDR3 DNA reads TGTGCCAGCAGTTTCCGTACAGGGCATCACTATGGCTACACCTTC. It encodes CASSFRTGHHYGYTF.